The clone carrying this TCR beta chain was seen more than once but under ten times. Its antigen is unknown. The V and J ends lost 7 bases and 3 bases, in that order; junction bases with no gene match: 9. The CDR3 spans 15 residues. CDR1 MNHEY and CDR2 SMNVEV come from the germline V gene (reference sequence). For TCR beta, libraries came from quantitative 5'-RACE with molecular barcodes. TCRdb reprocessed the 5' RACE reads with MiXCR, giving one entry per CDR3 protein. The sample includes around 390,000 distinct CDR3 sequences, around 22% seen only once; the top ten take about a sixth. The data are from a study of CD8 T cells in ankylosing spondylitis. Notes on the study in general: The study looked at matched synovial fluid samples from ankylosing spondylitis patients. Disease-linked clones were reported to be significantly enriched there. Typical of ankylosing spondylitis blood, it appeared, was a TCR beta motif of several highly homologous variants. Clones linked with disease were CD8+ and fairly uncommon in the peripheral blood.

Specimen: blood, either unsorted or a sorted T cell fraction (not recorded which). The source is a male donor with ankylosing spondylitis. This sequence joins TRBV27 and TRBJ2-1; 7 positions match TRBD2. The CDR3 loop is CASNHGRLLYNEQFF. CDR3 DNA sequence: TGTGCCAGCAATCACGGGAGGTTGCTCTACAATGAGCAGTTCTTC.